Below are 29 T cell receptor beta chains sequenced from a single sample in a study of blood T cell repertoires in COVID-19. Generated by immunoSEQ multiplex PCR, the TCRdb table keeps only in-frame clones and is missing some. In the table there are just over 90,000 clones, 90% of which are singletons. Sequencing was carried out using peripheral blood. These receptors were obtained from a human donor with active COVID-19. The donor label of this sample is uncertain.

This chain joins TRBV23-1 and TRBJ1-5; TRBD1 agrees at 7 bases. TRBV23-1 is filed as an ORF, its function uncertain. The CDR3 extends over 15 amino acids. J was trimmed by 2 bases and V by 3 bases; bases with no gene match: 4. CDR3 sequence (DNA): TGCGCCAGCAGTCACGGAGACAGGGGCAATCAGCCCCAGCATTTT. It yields the protein CASSHGDRGNQPQHF.

The chain employs TRBV5-4 and TRBJ2-3; 8 nucleotides align to TRBD2. The CDR3 is 14 residues long. J was trimmed by 5 bases and V by 1 base; bases with no gene match: 3. Germline V lookup: CDR1 SGHNT, CDR2 YYREEE (reference sequence). CDR3 DNA: TGTGCCAGCAGCTTGCCCGGGGGGGTAGATACGCAGTATTTT. Translated: CASSLPGGVDTQYF.

The V call is TRBV6-5, the J call TRBJ1-1; a weak D match, TRBD1 (5 bases). The V gene lost 4 bases and the J gene lost 2 bases, with 11 bases spanning the gap. The CDR3 has 14 residues. Germline V lookup: CDR1 MNHEY, CDR2 SVGAGI. The CDR3: CASSSDRANTEAFF. The DNA of the CDR3 is TGTGCCAGCAGTTCTGACAGAGCCAACACTGAAGCTTTCTTT.

In this sample, this clone turned up once. J is TRBJ2-1 and V is TRBV19, with 11 bases aligning to TRBD2. V dropped 3 bases and J dropped 0; count of bases not matched to a gene: 10. The CDR3 is made up of 19 amino acids. CDR1 is LNHDA and CDR2 is SQIVND in the germline V gene (reference sequence). CDR3 sequence: CASSIYGASGGSSYNEQFF. For the CDR3, the DNA is TGTGCCAGTAGTATCTACGGGGCTAGCGGGGGGAGCTCCTACAATGAGCAGTTCTTC.

The CDR3 is CASSFQGTSGGQETQYF. The CDR3 coding sequence is TGTGCCAGCAGCTTCCAAGGGACTAGCGGGGGCCAAGAGACCCAGTACTTC. The chain links TRBV5-8 to TRBJ2-5; 14 bases match TRBD2. CDR1 is SGHTS, CDR2 YDEGEE, per germline. V dropped 2 bases and J dropped 1; count of bases not matched to a gene: 4. This CDR3 contains 17 residues.

V usage is TRBV19 and J usage is TRBJ2-1, with 10 bases that match TRBD1. CDR1 is LNHDA, CDR2 SQIVND, per germline (reference sequence). J gave up 5 bases and V 1 base, and 5 bases lay outside the gene matches. The CDR3 spans 16 residues. The CDR3 region has the DNA TGTGCCAGTAGTATAGCGGGACAGGGGCCGAACAATGAGCAGTTCTTC. Translation: CASSIAGQGPNNEQFF.

V and J are TRBV30 and TRBJ1-1, with D maybe TRBD1 (5 bases). The CDR3 sequence is 14 residues long. Trimming pared 4 bases from V and 2 bases from J, leaving 14 bases between. In germline, CDR1 is GTSNPN, CDR2 SVGIG (reference sequence). The CDR3, as DNA: TGTGCCTGGACAGCCGGGGGGGGTAACACTGAAGCTTTCTTT. It translates to CAWTAGGGNTEAFF.

The V call is TRBV7-3, the J call TRBJ2-1; 9 bases match TRBD2. Germline CDR1 reads SGHTA; CDR2 reads FQGTGA. Trimming took 1 base from V and 0 from J; bases not matched to a gene: 7. The CDR3 has 18 amino acids. CDR3 region: CASSLIAGAFHSYNEQFF. The CDR3 DNA is TGTGCCAGCAGCTTAATAGCGGGGGCCTTTCACTCCTACAATGAGCAGTTCTTC.

The chain couples TRBV29-1 to TRBJ1-1; D may be TRBD1 (5 bases). Between the trimmed V and J ends, which lost 6 bases and 9 bases, there was a span of 17 bases. Looked up from germline, CDR1 is SQVTM and CDR2 is ANQGSEA. The CDR3 totals 12 residues. As DNA, the CDR3 is TGCAGCGTGGCCCCGACAGTTTCCCAAGCTTTCTTT. It yields the protein CSVAPTVSQAFF.

The chain carries TRBV4-1 and TRBJ1-5; a possible D gene is TRBD1 (6 bases). The V gene's germline CDR1 is MGHRA and CDR2 YSYEKL. This CDR3 has 15 residues. V dropped 2 bases and J dropped 0 bases, with 8 bases sitting between them. CDR3 sequence reads: CASSQRQASNQPQHF. CDR3 bases: TGCGCCAGCAGCCAAAGACAGGCTAGCAATCAGCCCCAGCATTTT.

This clone showed up just once. The J gene is TRBJ2-7, the V gene TRBV19; tentatively, D is TRBD1 (6 bases). Looked up from germline, CDR1 is LNHDA and CDR2 is SQIVND (reference sequence). This CDR3 is 13 amino acids long. Deletions cut 5 bases from V and 3 bases from J, with 11 bases between. The CDR3 protein is CASSAGAVYEQYF. The CDR3 DNA reads TGTGCCAGTAGTGCAGGGGCGGTCTACGAGCAGTACTTC.

This sequence joins TRBV30 and TRBJ2-3, with D perhaps matching TRBD2 (6 bases). This CDR3 comprises 15 residues. V gave up 0 bases and J gave up 4 bases, with 14 bases separating them. Germline V lookup: CDR1 GTSNPN, CDR2 SVGIG (reference sequence). The CDR3 sequence: CAWSVGGVSPDTQYF. The DNA of the CDR3 is TGTGCCTGGAGTGTGGGGGGAGTCTCTCCAGATACGCAGTATTTT.

The V call is TRBV27, the J call TRBJ1-2; D unclear. Per the germline V gene, CDR1 is MNHEY and CDR2 is SMNVEV (reference sequence). V lost 0 bases, J lost 3 bases, and 8 bases lay in between. The length of the CDR3 is 14 residues. CDR3 protein: CASSLSASDYGYTF. The CDR3 DNA is TGTGCCAGCAGTTTATCGGCTTCTGACTATGGCTACACCTTC.

The chain recombines TRBV7-3 with TRBJ1-2; D is undetermined. CDR1 SGHTA and CDR2 FQGTGA come from the germline V gene. The CDR3 runs to 13 residues. V was clipped by 5 bases and J by 4 bases, with 11 bases between them. The chain's CDR3 is CASSEEGGYGYTF. The CDR3 DNA sequence: TGTGCCAGCAGCGAAGAGGGTGGCTATGGCTACACCTTC.

V gene TRBV6-1 combines with J gene TRBJ1-2; TRBD1 aligns across 7 bases. CDR1 and CDR2 from the germline V gene are MNHNS and SASEGT. There are 15 residues in the CDR3. V gave up 1 base and J gave up 3 bases; unmatched junction bases: 5. CDR3 coding DNA: TGTGCCAGCAGTGAAGAGGGGGCTTTCGACTATGGCTACACCTTC. This translates into CASSEEGAFDYGYTF.

This rearrangement joins TRBV5-1 to TRBJ2-3, with 7 bases fitting TRBD2. The trim removed 4 bases at V and 4 bases at J, leaving 6 bases unmatched. The germline V gene encodes CDR1 SGHRS and CDR2 YFSETQ. This CDR3 has 14 amino acids. The CDR3 sequence is CASSPRTRADTQYF. The CDR3 nucleotides read TGCGCCAGCAGCCCCCGGACTAGGGCAGATACGCAGTATTTT.

This clone was counted only a few times. V gene TRBV30 combines with J gene TRBJ1-5; no reliable D call. This CDR3 is built from 13 residues. Per germline, CDR1 GTSNPN and CDR2 SVGIG (reference sequence). V was trimmed by 4 bases and J by 1 base, leaving 8 bases between them. CDR3 protein: CAWNRGSNQPQHF. For the CDR3, the DNA is TGTGCCTGGAACCGGGGAAGCAATCAGCCCCAGCATTTT. Filled out from reference TRBV30 and TRBJ1-5, the complete variable domain reads SQTIHQWPATLVQPVGSPLSLECTVEGTSNPNLYWYRQAAGRGLQLLFYSVGIGQISSEVPQNLSASRPQDRQFILSSKKLLLSDSGFYLCAWNRGSNQPQHFGDGTRLSIL.

This clone has just one count. This chain joins TRBV28 and TRBJ1-2, with a weak D call TRBD1 (6 bases). Germline CDR1 reads MDHEN; CDR2 reads SYDVKM. The germline V and J ends were trimmed by 1 base and 4 bases, with 16 bases remaining between them. CDR3 length: 16 amino acids. CDR3 sequence (DNA): TGTGCCAGCAGTTTATTGGGGGCGAGGGGGATCTATGGCTACACCTTC. Its protein is CASSLLGARGIYGYTF.

This clone was seen only once. The V and J genes are TRBV7-6 and TRBJ2-7; weak D call: TRBD2 (5 bases). From germline, CDR1 is SGHVS and CDR2 FNYEAQ. V was cut by 2 bases and J by 5 bases, with 13 bases left in between. This CDR3 is built from 14 residues. As DNA, the CDR3 is TGTGCCAGCAGCTTAATCTCGGGGTCCCACGAGCAGTACTTC. It encodes CASSLISGSHEQYF.

The chain joins TRBV5-1 to TRBJ2-2; TRBD2 matches at 8 bases. The V and J ends lost 2 bases and 1 base, in that order; junction bases with no gene match: 4. CDR3 length equals 16 residues. Germline CDR1 is SGHRS and CDR2 is YFSETQ. The chain's CDR3 is CASSLSLAGNTGELFF. CDR3 coding DNA: TGCGCCAGCAGCTTATCTCTAGCGGGGAACACCGGGGAGCTGTTTTTT.

In this sample, this clone turned up a few times. V and J are TRBV4-2 and TRBJ1-2, with 7 bases aligning to TRBD1. This CDR3 contains 14 residues. Trimming cost V 2 bases and J 3 bases; bases outside gene matches: 3. In germline, CDR1 is LGHNA, CDR2 YNFKEQ. This CDR3 is CASSQPGQYYGYTF. In nucleotides, the CDR3 is TGTGCCAGCAGCCAACCGGGACAGTACTATGGCTACACCTTC.

V and J are TRBV12-3 or TRBV12-4 and TRBJ2-1; D is perhaps TRBD2 (5 bases). Trimming stripped 5 bases from V and 3 bases from J, with 8 bases between. This CDR3 has 13 residues. In DNA form, the CDR3 reads TGTGCCAGCAGTACCGGGAACTACAATGAGCAGTTCTTC. Its protein product is CASSTGNYNEQFF.

This chain connects TRBV7-9 to TRBJ1-1; tentative D call: TRBD1 (6 bases). The CDR3 contains 15 residues. Trimming stripped 6 bases from V and 1 base from J, with 15 bases between. Germline lookup yields CDR1 SEHNR and CDR2 FQNEAQ (reference sequence). CDR3 sequence: CASRDPGHQNTEAFF. For the CDR3, the DNA is TGTGCCAGCAGGGACCCGGGACACCAGAACACTGAAGCTTTCTTT. The full variable domain, with the rest looked up from reference TRBV7-9 and TRBJ1-1, is DTGVSQNPRHKITKRGQNVTFRCDPISEHNRLYWYRQTLGQGPEFLTYFQNEAQLEKSRLLSDRFSAERPKGSFSTLEIQRTEQGDSAMYLCASRDPGHQNTEAFFGQGTRLTVV.

The V call is TRBV24-1, the J call TRBJ1-2, with 8 bases matching TRBD1. The germline gives CDR1 KGHDR, CDR2 SFDVKD. V was clipped by 5 bases and J by 6 bases; unmatched bases: 7. The CDR3 is 14 residues long. CDR3 loop: CATSGPDREDGYTF. The DNA of the CDR3 is TGTGCCACCAGTGGCCCGGACAGGGAAGATGGCTACACCTTC.

The chain links TRBV6-2 or TRBV6-3 to TRBJ2-2; D gene unclear. Looked up from germline, CDR1 is MNHEY and CDR2 is SVGEGT. Trimming removed 4 bases at V and 6 bases at J, with 9 bases between. The CDR3 totals 13 residues. The CDR3 DNA is TGTGCCAGCAGTTCCTATGCCGCCGGGGAGCTGTTTTTT. This gives the protein CASSSYAAGELFF.

The CDR3 DNA reads as TGTGCCAGCAGCAGTGTGCTAGCAGGGGTGGGAGAGCAGTACTTC. As protein: CASSSVLAGVGEQYF. This sequence joins TRBV21-1 and TRBJ2-7; the table assigns TRBD1, which was not confirmed against the DNA. TRBV21-1 is a pseudogene locus. This CDR3 region has 15 residues.

The chain employs TRBV6-1 and TRBJ2-7, with D perhaps matching TRBD1 (5 bases). The CDR3 length is 15 residues. Germline CDR1 and CDR2: MNHNS and SASEGT. Trimming shortened V by 3 bases and J by 1 base, and 13 bases separated the two germline ends. The DNA for the CDR3 is TGTGCCAGCAGTGACACACAGGTTATTTCCTACGAGCAGTACTTC. Its translation: CASSDTQVISYEQYF.

This sequence joins TRBV6-5 and TRBJ1-2; D not certain. Trimming stripped 0 bases from V and 0 bases from J, with 8 bases between. The germline gives CDR1 MNHEY, CDR2 SVGAGI. The CDR3 runs 15 residues. DNA of the CDR3: TGTGCCAGCAGTTACTCGAAGGCGGCTAACTATGGCTACACCTTC. Protein: CASSYSKAANYGYTF.

V usage is TRBV5-6 and J usage is TRBJ2-7; D may be TRBD1 (6 bases). Trimming took off 0 bases at V and 4 bases at J, with 11 bases between the two ends. Per the germline V gene, CDR1 is SGHDT and CDR2 is YYEEEE. The CDR3 loop spans 14 amino acids. CDR3 protein: CASSLEVTGYEQYF. DNA of the CDR3: TGTGCCAGCAGCTTGGAGGTGACAGGTTACGAGCAGTACTTC.